Listed below are T cell receptor beta chains from one sample, sequenced in a study of CD8+ T cells in alopecia areata. Sequencing was performed with immunoSEQ multiplex PCR; in TCRdb, only in-frame clones are kept and a portion is missing. The sample yields roughly 14,000 clones, about 60% seen once. Material: skin, obtained at week 0. Receptors were obtained from a human donor with alopecia areata. The CDR3 runs from the conserved cysteine through the conserved F or W. A D gene is named only where the DNA matches it firmly. Rows may omit the clone size; those that give it use once, few, many or a size class.

j_call d_call clone_size v_call cdr3_nt cdr3_aa
TRBJ2-3 - - TRBV6-1 TGTGCCAGCAGTGATGAGGGGCTGAGGGGCACAGATACGCAGTATTTT CASSDEGLRGTDTQYF
TRBJ1-4 - few TRBV6-5 TGTGCCAGCAGTTACCAGGTTGAGGGCGAAAAACTGTTTTTT CASSYQVEGEKLFF
TRBJ1-5 TRBD1 - TRBV19 TGTGCCAGTAGTATGGGACAGGGCGGAGCAACCCAGCATTTT CASSMGQGGATQHF
TRBJ1-5 - - TRBV27 TGTGCCAGCAGTTTAGGGGGTCACCGCAATCAGCCCCAGCATTTT CASSLGGHRNQPQHF
TRBJ2-7 - few TRBV19 TGTGCCAGTAGTGCCCAGGGGAACTCCTACGAGCAGTACTTC CASSAQGNSYEQYF
TRBJ1-3 - - TRBV9 TGTGCCAGCAGCGTAGCTTGGGGGGCGGACACCATATATTTT CASSVAWGADTIYF
TRBJ2-5 TRBD2 - TRBV5-4 TGTGCCAGCAGCTTGCGGGGGGAAGAGACCCAGTACTTC CASSLRGEETQYF
TRBJ2-7 TRBD2 few TRBV5-1 TGCGCCAGCAGTTCCGGGACTAGCTCCTACGAGCAGTACTTC CASSSGTSSYEQYF
TRBJ2-5 - - TRBV18 TGTGCCAGCTCACCACGCCATACGGGGGAAGAGACCCAGTACTTC CASSPRHTGEETQYF
TRBJ2-3 TRBD2 - TRBV4-3 TGCGCCAGCAGCCAAAAGCTCGGGACTAGCGGCACAGATACGCAGTATTTT CASSQKLGTSGTDTQYF
TRBJ2-3 - once TRBV7-9 TGTGCCAGCAGCTCGTTAGGAAGTGGAAATACGCAGTATTTT CASSSLGSGNTQYF
TRBJ2-7 TRBD2 - TRBV27 TGTGCCAGCAGTTTGACTTCCGGGACTAGTCCTCGCAAGCAGTACTTC CASSLTSGTSPRKQYF
TRBJ2-6 - - TRBV5-1 TGCGCCAGCAGCTTGGAATCCTCTGGGGCCAACGTCCTGACTTTC CASSLESSGANVLTF
TRBJ1-2 - - TRBV5-1 TGCGCCAGCAGCTTAGGAGACCCCTATGGCTACACCTTC CASSLGDPYGYTF
TRBJ2-3 - - TRBV9 TGTGCCAGCAGCGTAGCCCACCTAGGAACAGATACGCAGTATTTT CASSVAHLGTDTQYF
TRBJ1-2 - - TRBV7-9 TGTGCCAGTTCCTCCTCTAACTATGGCTACACCTTC CASSSSNYGYTF
TRBJ2-5 - - TRBV9 TGTGCCAGCAGCGTAGGACGGGCCCAAGAGACCCAGTACTTC CASSVGRAQETQYF
TRBJ2-2 - - TRBV7-8 TGTGCCAGCAGCTTATATTTGGGCACCGGGGAGCTGTTTTTT CASSLYLGTGELFF
TRBJ1-3 - - TRBV7-2 TGTGCCAGCAGCTGGGACGTAGCTGGAAACACCATATATTTT CASSWDVAGNTIYF
TRBJ2-5 - - TRBV11-2 TGTGCCAGCAGCTTAGCGGGTCCCGGGGAGACCCAGTACTTC CASSLAGPGETQYF
TRBJ1-2 TRBD1 - TRBV28 TGTGCCAGCAGTTTTCAGGGACAGGGCTTTGGCTACACCTTC CASSFQGQGFGYTF
TRBJ2-3 - - TRBV4-1 TGCGCCAGCAGCCCACCCAGGAGTGGGGATCGACACACAGATACGCAGTATTTT CASSPPRSGDRHTDTQYF
TRBJ1-2 TRBD1 - TRBV10-3 TGTGCCATCAGTGAGTCGGACAGGGGAGGCGGCTACACCTTC CAISESDRGGGYTF
TRBJ1-1 - - TRBV5-1 TGCGCCAGCAGCCGGGAGGGTGGTGAAGCTTTCTTT CASSREGGEAFF
TRBJ2-1 - - TRBV5-6 TGTGCCAGCAGCTTCGGTGGTGGGGCAGGTGAGCAGTTCTTC CASSFGGGAGEQFF
TRBJ2-1 TRBD2 - TRBV2 TGTGCCAGCAGTGAACGACTAGCGGAATACAATGAGCAGTTCTTC CASSERLAEYNEQFF
TRBJ2-5 TRBD2 - TRBV9 TGTGCCAGCAGCGTAGGGCCCGGGACTAGCGGGGGGACCGATCAAGAGACCCAGTACTTC CASSVGPGTSGGTDQETQYF
TRBJ2-3 - few TRBV7-8 TGTGCCAGCAGCTTATCCGAAGATACGCAGTATTTT CASSLSEDTQYF
TRBJ2-7 - - TRBV4-3 TGCGCCAGCAGCCAAGGTCGGGCAGGGGACTTCGGCAACCAGTACTTC CASSQGRAGDFGNQYF
TRBJ1-5 - - TRBV11-2 TGTGCCAGCAGCTTATCGGGGCTGGATCAGCCCCAGCATTTT CASSLSGLDQPQHF
TRBJ2-5 - - TRBV7-2 TGTGCCAGCAGCTTAGTGCGGGGACGGGGTGAGACCCAGTACTTC CASSLVRGRGETQYF
TRBJ2-1 - - TRBV19 TGTGCCAGTAGTATGTGGGACTCTGGGCGGGGAGTGGCATACAATGAGCAGTTCTTC CASSMWDSGRGVAYNEQFF
TRBJ2-7 TRBD2 - TRBV4-2 TGTGCCAGCAGCCAAGGACTAGCGGGCTCCTACGAGCAGTACTTC CASSQGLAGSYEQYF
TRBJ2-3 TRBD2 - TRBV19 TGTGCCAGTACACCGGGACTAGCGGCAGATACGCAGTATTTT CASTPGLAADTQYF
TRBJ2-5 - - TRBV5-4 TGCGCCAGCAGCCAAGGAATGGTGGAGACCCAGTACTTC CASSQGMVETQYF
TRBJ2-3 - few TRBV19 TGTGCCTCGCTCGGCCAAAGGGCAGATACGCAGTATTTT CASLGQRADTQYF
TRBJ1-5 TRBD1 - TRBV4-1 TGCGCCAGCAGCCAAGAGGTCCAGGGGGGGCACAATCAGCCCCAGCATTTT CASSQEVQGGHNQPQHF
TRBJ1-5 - - TRBV15 TGTGCCACCAGCAGAGATCTGGCCAATAATCAGCCCCAGCATTTT CATSRDLANNQPQHF
TRBJ2-7 - few TRBV5-1 TGCGCCAGCAGCTTGGACCCGGGACTCGCCTACGAGCAGTACTTC CASSLDPGLAYEQYF
TRBJ1-3 - - TRBV27 TGTGCCAGCAGTTCCGCTGGGGTGGGATACTCTGGAAACACCATATATTTT CASSSAGVGYSGNTIYF
TRBJ2-7 - few TRBV30 TGTGCCTGGAGTGTACACCCAGGCCAGCAGTACTTC CAWSVHPGQQYF
TRBJ1-2 TRBD1 few TRBV5-6 TGTGCCAGCAGCTTGTCCGGAGCAGGGGGCGCTAAGACCTATGGCTACACCTTC CASSLSGAGGAKTYGYTF
TRBJ1-2 TRBD1 - TRBV5-6 TGTGCCAGCAGCTCCGGGACAGGGGGTTATGGCTACACCTTC CASSSGTGGYGYTF
TRBJ1-1 - - TRBV2 TGTGCCAGCAGGTCGACGGGGGACACTGAAGCTTTCTTT CASRSTGDTEAFF
TRBJ1-1 - once TRBV5-1 TGCGCCAGCAGCTTGGAGGGAATAGGAAACACTGAAGCTTTCTTT CASSLEGIGNTEAFF
TRBJ2-3 - - TRBV19 TGTGCCAGTAGTATTGAGCACACAGATACGCAGTATTTT CASSIEHTDTQYF
TRBJ2-3 TRBD2 few TRBV4-2 TGTGCCAGCAGCCAAGGCGGGGGTGCTTCAGATACGCAGTATTTT CASSQGGGASDTQYF
TRBJ1-6 - - TRBV4-3 TGCGCCAGCAGCCAGGGAAATTCACCCCTCCACTTT CASSQGNSPLHF
TRBJ1-2 - - TRBV18 TGTGCCAGCTCACAGGGGTATGGCTACACCTTC CASSQGYGYTF
TRBJ1-1 - few TRBV4-3 TGCGCCAGCAGCCAAAGGAGGGGACTGGAAGCTTTCTTT CASSQRRGLEAFF